This T cell receptor (beta chain) is from a study of T-cell memory formation after mild COVID-19. The sample holds many counts of this clonotype. Employing constant-segment primers, 5'RACE generated TCR alpha and TCR beta cDNA libraries bearing sample barcodes and UMIs. From the 5' RACE reads, TCRdb called clonotypes with MiXCR, one entry per CDR3 protein. The sample lists around 370,000 distinct CDR3 sequences, around 21% occurring once. The specimen sequenced was PBMCs or a T cell subset sorted from them (not recorded which). This TCR was sampled from an adult woman who had mild COVID-19 (a few samples of this study predate the infection). Cell type and time point are not known.

CDR3 loop: CSVESQLYGYTF. The CDR3 DNA sequence: TGCAGCGTTGAGAGCCAGCTCTATGGCTACACCTTC. V usage is TRBV29-1 and J usage is TRBJ1-2; D not resolved. CDR1 is SQVTM and CDR2 is ANQGSEA in the germline V gene. This CDR3 is 12 amino acids long. V was cut by 3 bases and J by 4 bases, with 9 bases left in between.